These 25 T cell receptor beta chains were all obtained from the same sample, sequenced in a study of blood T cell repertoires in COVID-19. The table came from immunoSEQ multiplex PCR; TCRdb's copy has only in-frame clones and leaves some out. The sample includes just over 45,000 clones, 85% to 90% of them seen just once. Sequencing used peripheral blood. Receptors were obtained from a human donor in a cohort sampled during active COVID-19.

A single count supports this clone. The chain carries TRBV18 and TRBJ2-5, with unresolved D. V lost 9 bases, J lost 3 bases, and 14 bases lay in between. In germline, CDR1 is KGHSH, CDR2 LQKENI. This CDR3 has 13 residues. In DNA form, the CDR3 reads TGTGCCAGTTCGGCCCAGGCGAAAGAGACCCAGTACTTC. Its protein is CASSAQAKETQYF.

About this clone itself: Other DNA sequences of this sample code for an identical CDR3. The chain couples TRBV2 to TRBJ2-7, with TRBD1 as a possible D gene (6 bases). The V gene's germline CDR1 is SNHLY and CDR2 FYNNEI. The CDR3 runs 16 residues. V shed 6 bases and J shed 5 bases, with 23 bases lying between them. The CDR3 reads CASRPRDTGGSNEQYF. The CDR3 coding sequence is TGTGCCAGCAGACCCCGGGACACGGGTGGGTCCAACGAGCAGTACTTC.

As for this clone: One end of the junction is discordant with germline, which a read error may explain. CDR3: CAGSLARGDYGYTF. The CDR3 DNA is TGTGCCGGCAGCTTAGCCAGGGGGGACTATGGCTACACCTTC. This chain uses TRBV13 with TRBJ1-2; 7 bases fit TRBD1. The CDR3 has 14 amino acids. Per the germline V gene, CDR1 is PRHDT and CDR2 is FYEKMQ (reference sequence).

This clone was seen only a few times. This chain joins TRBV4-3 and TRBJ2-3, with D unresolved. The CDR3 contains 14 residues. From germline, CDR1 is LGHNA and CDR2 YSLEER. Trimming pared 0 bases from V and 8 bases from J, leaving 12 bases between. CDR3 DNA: TGCGCCAGCAGCCAAGATTCCGGAAGAGGTACGCAGTATTTT. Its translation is CASSQDSGRGTQYF.

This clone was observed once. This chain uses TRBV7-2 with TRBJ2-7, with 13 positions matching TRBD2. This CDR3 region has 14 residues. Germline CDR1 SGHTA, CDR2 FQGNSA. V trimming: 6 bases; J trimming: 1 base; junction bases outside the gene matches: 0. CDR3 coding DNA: TGTGCCAGCAGGGGACTAGCGGGATCCTACGAGCAGTACTTC. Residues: CASRGLAGSYEQYF.

The CDR3: CASSQQQNQPQHF. CDR3 DNA: TGTGCCAGCTCACAACAACAAAATCAGCCCCAGCATTTT. The V gene is TRBV18, the J gene TRBJ1-5; D call uncertain. Germline-derived CDR1 and CDR2 are KGHSH and LQKENI. Trimming left V 4 bases short and J 4 bases short, with 8 bases between. CDR3 length: 13 residues.

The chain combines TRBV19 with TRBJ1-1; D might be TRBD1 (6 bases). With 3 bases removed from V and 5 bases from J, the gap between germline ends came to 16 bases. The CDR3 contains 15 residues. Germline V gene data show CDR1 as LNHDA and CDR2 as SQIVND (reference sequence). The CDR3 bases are TGTGCCAGTAGTATTATGGCAGGGGTTTTGACTGAAGCTTTCTTT. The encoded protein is CASSIMAGVLTEAFF.

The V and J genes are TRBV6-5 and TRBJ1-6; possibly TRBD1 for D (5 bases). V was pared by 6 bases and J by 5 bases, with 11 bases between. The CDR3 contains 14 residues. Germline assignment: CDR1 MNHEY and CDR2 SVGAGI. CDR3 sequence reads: CASRYPGNNSPLHF. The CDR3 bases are TGTGCCAGCAGATACCCAGGGAATAATTCACCCCTCCACTTT.

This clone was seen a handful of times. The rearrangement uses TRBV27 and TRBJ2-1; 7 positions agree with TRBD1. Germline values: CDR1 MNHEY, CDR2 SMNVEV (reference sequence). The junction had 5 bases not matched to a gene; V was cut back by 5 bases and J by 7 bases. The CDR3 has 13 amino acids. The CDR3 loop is CASSKTGKNEQFF. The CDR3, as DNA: TGTGCCAGCAGTAAGACAGGGAAGAATGAGCAGTTCTTC.

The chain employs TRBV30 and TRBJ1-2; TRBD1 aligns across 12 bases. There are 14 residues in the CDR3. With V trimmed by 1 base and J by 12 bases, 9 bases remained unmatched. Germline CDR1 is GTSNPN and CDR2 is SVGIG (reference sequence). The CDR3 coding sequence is TGTGCCTGGAGTGGCGGGACAGGGGGCGGTTTAGACACCTTC. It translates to CAWSGGTGGGLDTF.

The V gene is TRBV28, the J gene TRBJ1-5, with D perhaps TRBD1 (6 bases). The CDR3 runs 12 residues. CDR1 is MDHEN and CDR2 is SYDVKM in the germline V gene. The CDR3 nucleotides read TGTGCTCATGGTAGGGGGAATCAGCCCCAGCATTTT. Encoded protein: CAHGRGNQPQHF.

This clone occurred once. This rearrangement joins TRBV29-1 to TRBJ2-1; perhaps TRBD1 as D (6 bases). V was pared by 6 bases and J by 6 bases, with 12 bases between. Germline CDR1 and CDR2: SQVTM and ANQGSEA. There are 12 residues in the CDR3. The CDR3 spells CSVQTGSNEQFF. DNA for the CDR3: TGCAGCGTGCAGACAGGTTCCAATGAGCAGTTCTTC.

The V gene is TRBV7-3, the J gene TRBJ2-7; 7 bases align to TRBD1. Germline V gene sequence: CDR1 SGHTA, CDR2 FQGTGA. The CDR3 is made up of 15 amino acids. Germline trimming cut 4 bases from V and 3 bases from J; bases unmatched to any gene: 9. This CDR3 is CASSSGTETNYEQYF. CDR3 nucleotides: TGTGCCAGCAGCTCCGGGACAGAGACAAACTACGAGCAGTACTTC.

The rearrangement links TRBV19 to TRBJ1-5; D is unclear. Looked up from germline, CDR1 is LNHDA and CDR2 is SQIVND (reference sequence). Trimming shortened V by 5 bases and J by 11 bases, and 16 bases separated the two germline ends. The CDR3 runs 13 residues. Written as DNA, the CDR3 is TGTGCCAGTAGTGCGGGCGCAGGTGTCTCCCAGCATTTT. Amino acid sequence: CASSAGAGVSQHF.

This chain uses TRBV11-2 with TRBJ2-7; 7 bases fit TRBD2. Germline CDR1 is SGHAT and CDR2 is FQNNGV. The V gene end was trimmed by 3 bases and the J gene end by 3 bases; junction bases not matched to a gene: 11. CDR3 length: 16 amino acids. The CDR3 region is CASSLLTSFGGYEQYF. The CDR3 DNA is TGTGCCAGCAGCTTGTTGACTAGCTTTGGAGGCTACGAGCAGTACTTC.

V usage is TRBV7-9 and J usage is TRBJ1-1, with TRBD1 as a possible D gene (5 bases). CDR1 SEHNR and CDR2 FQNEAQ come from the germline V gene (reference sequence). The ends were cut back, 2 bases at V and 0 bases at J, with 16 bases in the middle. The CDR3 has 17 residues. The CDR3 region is CASSLLLSGGVNTEAFF. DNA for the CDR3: TGTGCCAGCAGCTTACTCCTTTCTGGGGGGGTGAACACTGAAGCTTTCTTT.

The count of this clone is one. CDR3 residues: CASRGLANEQFF. CDR3 DNA sequence: TGTGCCAGCAGAGGACTAGCGAATGAGCAGTTCTTC. The genes are TRBV12-3 or TRBV12-4 and TRBJ2-1; 9 bases fit TRBD2. V was clipped by 6 bases and J by 7 bases; unmatched bases: 1. The length of the CDR3 is 12 residues.

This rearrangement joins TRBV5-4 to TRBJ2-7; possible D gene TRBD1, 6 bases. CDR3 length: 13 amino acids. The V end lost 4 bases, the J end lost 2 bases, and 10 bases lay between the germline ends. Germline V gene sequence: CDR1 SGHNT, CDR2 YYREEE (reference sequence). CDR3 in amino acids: CASSPTGTYEQYF. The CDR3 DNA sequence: TGTGCCAGCAGCCCCACAGGGACCTACGAGCAGTACTTC.

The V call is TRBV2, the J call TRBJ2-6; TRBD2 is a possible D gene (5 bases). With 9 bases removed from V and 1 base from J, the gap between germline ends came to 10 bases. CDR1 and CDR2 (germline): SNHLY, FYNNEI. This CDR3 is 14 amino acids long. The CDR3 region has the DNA TGTGCCAGGGAGGACGGATCTGGGGCCAACGTCCTGACTTTC. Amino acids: CAREDGSGANVLTF.

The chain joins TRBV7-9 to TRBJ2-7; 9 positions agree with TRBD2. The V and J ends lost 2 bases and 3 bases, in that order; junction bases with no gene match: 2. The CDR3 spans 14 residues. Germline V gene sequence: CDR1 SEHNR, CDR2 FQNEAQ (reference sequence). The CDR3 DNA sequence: TGTGCCAGCAGCTTACGAGCGGGAGGCTACGAGCAGTACTTC. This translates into CASSLRAGGYEQYF.

DNA for the CDR3: TGTGCCAGCAGCTTAGCCTGGCGGGAGACCCAGTACTTC. Encoded protein: CASSLAWRETQYF. The V call is TRBV7-2, the J call TRBJ2-5; no definite D call. Germline CDR1 is SGHTA and CDR2 is FQGNSA. Trimming took 0 bases from V and 5 from J, leaving 7 bases between them. The length of the CDR3 is 13 residues.

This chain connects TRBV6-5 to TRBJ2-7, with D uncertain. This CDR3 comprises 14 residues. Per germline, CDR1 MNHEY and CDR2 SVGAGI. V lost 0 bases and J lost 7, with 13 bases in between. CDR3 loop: CASSYSGPNLEQYF. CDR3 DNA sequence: TGTGCCAGCAGTTACTCTGGGCCCAACCTGGAGCAGTACTTC.

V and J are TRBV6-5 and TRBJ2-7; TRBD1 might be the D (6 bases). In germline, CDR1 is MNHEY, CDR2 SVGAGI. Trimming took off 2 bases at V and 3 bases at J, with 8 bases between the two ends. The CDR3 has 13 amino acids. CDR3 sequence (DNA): TGTGCCAGCAGTTACGGGGGCTACTACGAGCAGTACTTC. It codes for CASSYGGYYEQYF.

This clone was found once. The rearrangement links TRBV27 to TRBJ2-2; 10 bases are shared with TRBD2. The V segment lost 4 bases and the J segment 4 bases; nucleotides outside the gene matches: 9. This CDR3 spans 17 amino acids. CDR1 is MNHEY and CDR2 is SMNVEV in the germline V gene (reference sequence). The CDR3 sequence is CASSWGLAGVPTGELFF. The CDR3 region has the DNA TGTGCCAGCAGTTGGGGGCTAGCGGGAGTTCCCACCGGGGAGCTGTTTTTT.

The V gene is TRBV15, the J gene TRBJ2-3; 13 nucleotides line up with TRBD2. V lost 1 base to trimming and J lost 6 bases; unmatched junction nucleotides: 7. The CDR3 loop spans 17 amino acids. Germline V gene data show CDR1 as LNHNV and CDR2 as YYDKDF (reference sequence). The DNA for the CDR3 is TGTGCCACCAGCAGAGCCCTAGGGACTAGCGGGACCGATACGCAGTATTTT. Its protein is CATSRALGTSGTDTQYF.